These 10 T cell receptor beta chains were sequenced from one sample in a study of vaccination and CD4 T cells after COVID-19. The Oncomine TCR Beta short-read assay generated sequence data from the DNA of cultured CD4+ T cells. TCRdb fed the PCR reads into MiXCR, producing one record per CDR3 protein. The sample gives tens of thousands of distinct CDR3 sequences, roughly 70% of which show up once; roughly 17% is in the top ten. As to treatment: approximately nine-day PBMC culture with coronavirus spike peptide pools or control peptides (ViraFEST assay). Their cognate antigens are unknown. Sequencing was performed on CD4+ T cells from blood, cultured in vitro, taken after SARS-CoV-2 vaccination. These receptors all stem from a human donor who received a COVID-19 vaccine.

This chain links TRBV30 with TRBJ2-3; unclear D gene. The CDR3 is made up of 12 amino acids. Trimming shortened V by 1 base and J by 6 bases, and 8 bases separated the two germline ends. Germline CDR1 and CDR2: GTSNPN and SVGIG (reference sequence). The DNA of the CDR3 is TGTGCCTGGAGTGCAAGCAGGGATACGCAGTATTTT. Translated, it gives CAWSASRDTQYF. The whole variable domain, filled in from reference TRBV30 and TRBJ2-3, reads SQTIHQWPATLVQPVGSPLSLECTVEGTSNPNLYWYRQAAGRGLQLLFYSVGIGQISSEVPQNLSASRPQDRQFILSSKKLLLSDSGFYLCAWSASRDTQYFGPGTRLTVL.

The genes are TRBV6-1 and TRBJ2-5, with 13 bases lining up with TRBD2. The germline gives CDR1 MNHNS, CDR2 SASEGT. The CDR3 covers 14 residues. J was trimmed by 6 bases and V by 9 bases; bases with no gene match: 7. The CDR3 is CASRGLAGKQTQYF. In DNA, the CDR3 is TGTGCCAGTCGGGGACTAGCGGGGAAACAGACCCAGTACTTC.

The chain employs TRBV20-1 and TRBJ2-3, with 7 positions matching TRBD2. This CDR3 comprises 16 residues. After removal of 6 bases from V and 1 base from J, the junction contained 13 bases not matched to a gene. CDR1 DFQATT and CDR2 SNEGSKA come from the germline V gene (reference sequence). CDR3 bases: TGCAGTGCCACCCGCGTGGGGGGGGGGGGCACAGATACGCAGTATTTT. Amino acid sequence: CSATRVGGGGTDTQYF.

This clonotype has a handful of counts. The chain has TRBV6-1 and TRBJ2-5; 9 bases match TRBD2. The length of the CDR3 is 15 residues. V lost 8 bases to trimming and J lost 1 base; unmatched junction nucleotides: 8. Germline assignment: CDR1 MNHNS and CDR2 SASEGT. The CDR3 region is CASGRERGAQETQYF. In nucleotides, the CDR3 is TGTGCCAGCGGACGAGAGCGGGGGGCCCAAGAGACCCAGTACTTC.

The chain recombines TRBV24-1 with TRBJ2-5, with 10 bases lining up with TRBD1. Trimming took 4 bases from V and 0 from J; bases not matched to a gene: 4. The CDR3 totals 16 residues. Germline values: CDR1 KGHDR, CDR2 SFDVKD. In DNA, the CDR3 is TGTGCCACCAGTGACCCCGGGACAGGGGACCAAGAGACCCAGTACTTC. It yields the protein CATSDPGTGDQETQYF.

The chain links TRBV20-1 to TRBJ2-3; D remains unclear. The CDR3 is 14 residues long. Germline values: CDR1 DFQATT, CDR2 SNEGSKA (reference sequence). Deletions cut 5 bases from V and 1 base from J, with 13 bases between. Here the CDR3 reads CSARTNRGTDTQYF. The CDR3 DNA reads as TGCAGTGCTCGAACTAATCGAGGCACAGATACGCAGTATTTT.

The rearrangement joins TRBV30 to TRBJ1-1, with a possible D match to TRBD1 (5 bases). Germline V gene data show CDR1 as GTSNPN and CDR2 as SVGIG (reference sequence). The CDR3 runs 14 residues. Trimming removed 5 bases from V and 6 bases from J, with 19 bases in between. The CDR3 nucleotides read TGTGCCTGGGGGGGGGACTCCCTTGACTCTGAAGCTTTCTTT. Amino acids: CAWGGDSLDSEAFF.

DNA of the CDR3: TGTGCCATCACCTCAACGGGGGATGCGTCCGGGGGTTACACCTTC. It is translated as CAITSTGDASGGYTF. The chain has TRBV10-3 and TRBJ1-2, with a possible D match to TRBD1 (5 bases). Germline CDR1 reads ENHRY; CDR2 reads SYGVKD. V was trimmed by 7 bases and J by 11 bases, leaving 26 bases between them. The CDR3 is 15 residues long.

V is TRBV19 and J is TRBJ1-5; D gene ambiguous. Germline CDR1 reads LNHDA; CDR2 reads SQIVND (reference sequence). This CDR3 region has 15 residues. Between the trimmed V and J ends, which lost 4 bases and 0 bases, there was a span of 10 bases. This chain's CDR3 is CASSTGPLSNQPQHF. Written as DNA, the CDR3 is TGTGCCAGTAGTACAGGACCTCTTAGCAATCAGCCCCAGCATTTT.

This rearrangement joins TRBV24-1 to TRBJ1-1; 10 nucleotides agree with TRBD1. CDR3 size: 17 residues. In germline, CDR1 is KGHDR, CDR2 SFDVKD. The ends lost 4 bases at V and 7 bases at J; junction bases unmatched: 14. The CDR3 coding sequence is TGTGCCACCAGTGACCGGACCGGGACAGGGGCTTTAGGTGAAGCTTTCTTT. Translated: CATSDRTGTGALGEAFF.